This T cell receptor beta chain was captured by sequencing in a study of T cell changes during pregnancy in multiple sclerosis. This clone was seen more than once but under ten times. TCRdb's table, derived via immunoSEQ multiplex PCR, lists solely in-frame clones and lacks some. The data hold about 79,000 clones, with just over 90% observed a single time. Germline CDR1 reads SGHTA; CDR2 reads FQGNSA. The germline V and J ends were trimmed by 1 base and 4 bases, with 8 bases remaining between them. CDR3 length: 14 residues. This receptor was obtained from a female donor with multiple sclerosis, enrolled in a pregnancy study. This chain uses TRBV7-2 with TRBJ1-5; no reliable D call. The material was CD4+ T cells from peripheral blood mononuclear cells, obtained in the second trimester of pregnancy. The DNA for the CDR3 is TGTGCCAGCAGCTTAGTTGCAGGAAATCAGCCCCAGCATTTT. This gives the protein CASSLVAGNQPQHF.